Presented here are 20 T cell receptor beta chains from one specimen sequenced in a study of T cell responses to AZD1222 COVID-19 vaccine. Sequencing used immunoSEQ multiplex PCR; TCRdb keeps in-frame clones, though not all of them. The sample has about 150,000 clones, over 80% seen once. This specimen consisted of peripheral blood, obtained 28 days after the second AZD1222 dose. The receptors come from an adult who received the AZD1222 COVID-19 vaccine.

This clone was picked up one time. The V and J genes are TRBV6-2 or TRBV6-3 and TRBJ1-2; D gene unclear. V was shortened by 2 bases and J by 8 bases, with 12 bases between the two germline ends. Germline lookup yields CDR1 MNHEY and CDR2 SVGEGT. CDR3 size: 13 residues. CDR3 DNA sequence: TGTGCCAGCAGTTACGGATCCTCAAGAGGCTACACCTTC. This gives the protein CASSYGSSRGYTF.

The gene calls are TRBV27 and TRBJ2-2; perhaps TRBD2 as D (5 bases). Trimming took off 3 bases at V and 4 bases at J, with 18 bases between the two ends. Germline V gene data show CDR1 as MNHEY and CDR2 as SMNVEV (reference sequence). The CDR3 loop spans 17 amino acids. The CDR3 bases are TGTGCCAGCAGTTTGCGGGCCGGGCCACGGGGCACCGGGGAGCTGTTTTTT. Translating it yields CASSLRAGPRGTGELFF.

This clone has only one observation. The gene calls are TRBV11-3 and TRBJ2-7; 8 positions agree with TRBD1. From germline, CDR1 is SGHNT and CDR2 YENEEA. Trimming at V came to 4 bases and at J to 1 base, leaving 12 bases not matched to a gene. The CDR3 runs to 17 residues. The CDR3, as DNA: TGTGCCAGCAGCTGTTTTATGACAGGACAGGGATCCTACGAGCAGTACTTC. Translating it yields CASSCFMTGQGSYEQYF.

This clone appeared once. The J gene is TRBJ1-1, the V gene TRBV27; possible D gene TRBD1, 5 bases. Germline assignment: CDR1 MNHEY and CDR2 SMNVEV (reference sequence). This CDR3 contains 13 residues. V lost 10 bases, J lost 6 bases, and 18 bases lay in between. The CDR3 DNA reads TGTGCCACCAAACCGGCAGGGTATCCTGAAGCTTTCTTT. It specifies CATKPAGYPEAFF.

The CDR3 protein is CASSGLAGGGETQYF. CDR3 DNA sequence: TGTGCCAGCAGCGGGCTAGCGGGAGGGGGTGAGACCCAGTACTTC. V and J are TRBV11-2 and TRBJ2-5; 12 nucleotides line up with TRBD2. This CDR3 is built from 15 residues. Per germline, CDR1 SGHAT and CDR2 FQNNGV. V dropped 5 bases and J dropped 5; count of bases not matched to a gene: 6.

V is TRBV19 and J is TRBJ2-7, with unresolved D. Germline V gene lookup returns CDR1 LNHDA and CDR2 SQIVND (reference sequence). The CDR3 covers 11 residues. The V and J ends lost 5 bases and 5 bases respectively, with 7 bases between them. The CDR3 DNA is TGTGCCAGTAGTGTGACGGACGAGCAGTACTTC. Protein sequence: CASSVTDEQYF.

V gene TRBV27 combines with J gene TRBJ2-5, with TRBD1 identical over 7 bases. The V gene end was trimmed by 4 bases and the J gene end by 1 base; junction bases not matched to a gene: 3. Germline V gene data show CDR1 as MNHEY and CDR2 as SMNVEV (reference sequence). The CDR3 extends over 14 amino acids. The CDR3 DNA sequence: TGTGCCAGCAGTTCCGACAGGGTCCAAGAGACCCAGTACTTC. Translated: CASSSDRVQETQYF.

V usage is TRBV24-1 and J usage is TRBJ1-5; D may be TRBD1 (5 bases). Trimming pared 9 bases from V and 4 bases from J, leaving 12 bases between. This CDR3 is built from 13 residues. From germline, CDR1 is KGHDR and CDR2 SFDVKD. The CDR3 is CATRGGGNQPQHF. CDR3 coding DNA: TGTGCCACCCGCGGGGGAGGTAATCAGCCCCAGCATTTT.

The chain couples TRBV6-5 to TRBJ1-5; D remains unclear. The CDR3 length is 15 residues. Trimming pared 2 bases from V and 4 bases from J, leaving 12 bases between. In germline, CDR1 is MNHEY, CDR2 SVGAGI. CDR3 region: CASSYRVVGNQPQHF. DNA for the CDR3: TGTGCCAGCAGTTACCGCGTGGTTGGGAATCAGCCCCAGCATTTT.

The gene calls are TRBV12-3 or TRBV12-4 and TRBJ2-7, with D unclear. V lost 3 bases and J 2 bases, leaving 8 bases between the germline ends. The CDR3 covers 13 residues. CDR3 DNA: TGTGCCAGCAGTTTCGCATTACCCTACGAGCAGTACTTC. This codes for CASSFALPYEQYF.

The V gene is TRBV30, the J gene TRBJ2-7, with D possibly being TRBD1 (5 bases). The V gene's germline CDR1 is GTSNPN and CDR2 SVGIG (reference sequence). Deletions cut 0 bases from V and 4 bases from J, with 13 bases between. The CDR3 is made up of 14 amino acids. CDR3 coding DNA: TGTGCCTGGAGTGTGGTAGGGGCTTCGTACGAGCAGTACTTC. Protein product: CAWSVVGASYEQYF.

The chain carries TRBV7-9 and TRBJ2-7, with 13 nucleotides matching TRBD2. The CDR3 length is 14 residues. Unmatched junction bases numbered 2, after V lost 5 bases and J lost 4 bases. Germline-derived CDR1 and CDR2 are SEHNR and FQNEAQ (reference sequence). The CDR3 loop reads CASSKLAGGYEQYF. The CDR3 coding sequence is TGTGCCAGCAGCAAACTAGCGGGAGGGTACGAGCAGTACTTC.

The CDR3 is CAGNLAVPPYEQYF. The CDR3, as DNA: TGTGCCGGCAATCTAGCGGTACCTCCCTACGAGCAGTACTTC. The chain joins TRBV2 to TRBJ2-7, with 7 bases that match TRBD2. V was clipped by 11 bases and J by 2 bases; unmatched bases: 12. The germline V gene encodes CDR1 SNHLY and CDR2 FYNNEI. The CDR3 consists of 14 residues.

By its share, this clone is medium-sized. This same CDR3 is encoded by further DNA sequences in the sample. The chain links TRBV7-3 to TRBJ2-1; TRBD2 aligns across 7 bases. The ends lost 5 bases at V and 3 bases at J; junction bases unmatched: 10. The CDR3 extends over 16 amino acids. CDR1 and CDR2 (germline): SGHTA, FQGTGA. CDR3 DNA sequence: TGTGCCAGCAGCCCAAACCCGGGACTACGCTACAATGAGCAGTTCTTC. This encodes CASSPNPGLRYNEQFF.

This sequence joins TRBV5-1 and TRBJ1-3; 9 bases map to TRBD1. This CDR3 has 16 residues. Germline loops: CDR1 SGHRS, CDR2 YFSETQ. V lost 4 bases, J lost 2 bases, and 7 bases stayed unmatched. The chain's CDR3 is CASSLDGTGPGNTIYF. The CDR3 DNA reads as TGCGCCAGCAGCCTGGACGGGACAGGGCCTGGAAACACCATATATTTT.

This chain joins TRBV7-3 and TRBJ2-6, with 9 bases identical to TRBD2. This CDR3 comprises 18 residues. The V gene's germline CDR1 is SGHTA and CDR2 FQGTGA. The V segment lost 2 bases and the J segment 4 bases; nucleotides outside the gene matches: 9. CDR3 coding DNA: TGTGCCAGCAGCTTACAAGCGGGAGGAACCCCCGGGGCCAACGTCCTGACTTTC. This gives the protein CASSLQAGGTPGANVLTF.

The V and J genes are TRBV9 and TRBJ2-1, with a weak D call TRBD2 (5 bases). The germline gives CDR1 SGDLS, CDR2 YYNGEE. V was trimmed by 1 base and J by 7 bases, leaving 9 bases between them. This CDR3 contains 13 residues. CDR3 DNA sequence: TGTGCCAGCAGCGTAACGGGGTCTAATGAGCAGTTCTTC. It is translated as CASSVTGSNEQFF. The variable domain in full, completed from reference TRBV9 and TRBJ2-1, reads DSGVTQTPKHLITATGQRVTLRCSPRSGDLSVYWYQQSLDQGLQFLIQYYNGEERAKGNILERFSAQQFPDLHSELNLSSLELGDSALYFCASSVTGSNEQFFGPGTRLTVL.

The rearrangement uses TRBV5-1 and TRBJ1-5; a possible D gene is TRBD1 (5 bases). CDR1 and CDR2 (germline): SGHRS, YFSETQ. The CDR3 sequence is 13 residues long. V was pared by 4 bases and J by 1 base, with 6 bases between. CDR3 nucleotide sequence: TGCGCCAGCAGCCCAGGGAGCAATCAGCCCCAGCATTTT. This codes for CASSPGSNQPQHF. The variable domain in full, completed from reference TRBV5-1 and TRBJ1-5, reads KAGVTQTPRYLIKTRGQQVTLSCSPISGHRSVSWYQQTPGQGLQFLFEYFSETQRNKGNFPGRFSGRQFSNSRSEMNVSTLELGDSALYLCASSPGSNQPQHFGDGTRLSIL.

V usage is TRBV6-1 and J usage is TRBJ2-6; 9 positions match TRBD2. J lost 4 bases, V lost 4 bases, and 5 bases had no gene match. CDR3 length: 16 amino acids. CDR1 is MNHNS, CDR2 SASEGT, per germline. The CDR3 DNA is TGTGCCAGCAGTGCTGGGACTAGCTCCGGGGCCAACGTCCTGACTTTC. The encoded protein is CASSAGTSSGANVLTF.

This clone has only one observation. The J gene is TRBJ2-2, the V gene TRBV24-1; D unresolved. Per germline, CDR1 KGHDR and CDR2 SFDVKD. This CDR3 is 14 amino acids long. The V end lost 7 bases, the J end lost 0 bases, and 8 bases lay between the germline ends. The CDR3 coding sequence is TGTGCCACCAGGATGGCAGCGAACACCGGGGAGCTGTTTTTT. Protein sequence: CATRMAANTGELFF.